This TCR beta chain originates from a study of shared clonotypes between healthy human individuals. Repertoires were generated with immunoSEQ multiplex PCR, while TCRdb's copy carries only in-frame clones and drops some. The table records some 900,000 clones, 70% to 85% of them present only once. In the case of this clone: The target antigen is unknown.

Looked up from germline, CDR1 is SGHNT and CDR2 is YYREEE (reference sequence). CDR3 length: 13 amino acids. Trimming cost V 2 bases and J 5 bases, with 10 bases left between them. General study findings and limits: Larger estimated richness was generally seen in naive subsets than in memory subsets. Sharing across four donors was highest in naive CD4 (around 5%) and lowest in memory CD8 (around 0.4%).

The donors were all Caucasian adults (living in Nashville, Tennessee). This clonotype was obtained from a young man in good health. The gene calls are TRBV5-4 and TRBJ2-5; no firm D call. Sequencing input: memory CD4+ T cells sorted from blood. Subset specified: CD45RA-negative fraction. As DNA, the CDR3 is TGTGCCAGCAGCTTCTACGACGGCGAGACCCAGTACTTC. Protein product: CASSFYDGETQYF.